The present T cell receptor (beta chain) was sequenced within a study of blood T cell repertoires in COVID-19. Repertoires were generated with immunoSEQ multiplex PCR, while TCRdb's copy carries only in-frame clones and drops some. The data hold around 170,000 clones, with more than 85% observed a single time. This clone was seen a few times. Germline-derived CDR1 and CDR2 are LNHDA and SQIVND (reference sequence). V lost 7 bases and J lost 7; bases outside the gene matches: 9. This CDR3 is 16 amino acids long. V usage is TRBV19 and J usage is TRBJ2-2; 13 bases map to TRBD2. This receptor was identified in a woman aged 25 to 39 with active or convalescent COVID-19. Sequencing was done on a sample of peripheral blood. CDR3 protein: CASTIGTSGTVGELFF. The CDR3 DNA follows: TGTGCCAGTACCATAGGGACTAGCGGGACTGTCGGGGAGCTGTTTTTT.